This section outlines one T cell receptor (beta chain) sequence together with its context. Antigen: not known. These data originate in a study of monozygotic twins with inflammatory bowel disease. TCRdb re-analyzed the 5' RACE reads; it lists each CDR3 protein once, without DNA. Recorded for this sample: about 350,000 distinct CDR3 sequences. Study observations and caveats: No difference in repertoire similarity was seen between concordant and discordant twins, possibly because power was limited. Support was lacking for any single strong IBD-associated signal or clonotype. Other individuals had fewer clonotypes in common with IBD patients than with healthy twins, especially with disease activity.

Sample: blood. The source of this sequence is a human donor with ulcerative colitis or Crohn's disease, or a healthy co-twin of an affected twin (not recorded which).

The CDR3 spells CASGPLASANNEQFF. The V call is TRBV5-1, the J call TRBJ2-1; TCRdb designates TRBD2, a call that cannot be tested without DNA. The germline CDR1 and CDR2 sequences are SGHRS and YFSETQ. This CDR3 has 15 amino acids.